Here is one T cell receptor (beta chain) with its context. Its target is not known. The germline V gene has CDR1 SGHDT and CDR2 YYEEEE. V was pared by 3 bases and J by 7 bases, with 10 bases of the junction left unmatched. The CDR3 is 15 residues long. The source of the sample is a study of identical twins. Whole-study results and caveats: Conclusions came from cross-sectional statistical analysis, not from following the same donors. Those out-of-frame alpha sequences shared by twins showed an excess of low generation probability. Weaker excess sharing between twins was seen in beta out-of-frame sequences.

Each CDR3 protein is one row after TCRdb ran MiXCR on the 5' RACE reads. Of approximately 500,000 distinct CDR3 sequences listed, about 24% are singletons. This sample also belongs to another study, concerning T cells expressing NK-cell markers. From that report: There remained a lack of clarity about HCMV specificity of expanded NKG2C+ T cell clones.

The sequenced material came from CD4+ T cells sorted from blood. This clonotype was obtained from a woman under 30 in good health. This rearrangement joins TRBV5-6 to TRBJ2-1; 7 nucleotides align to TRBD1. CDR3 DNA: TGTGCCAGCAGCTCCCATCAGGGGGATAAGAATGAGCAGTTCTTC. Translated: CASSSHQGDKNEQFF.